This T cell receptor (beta chain) was sequenced during a study of early T cells in non-severe SARS-CoV-2 infection. V dropped 4 bases and J dropped 6 bases, with 16 bases sitting between them. Germline assignment: CDR1 LGHDT and CDR2 YNNKEL (reference sequence). The CDR3 runs to 14 residues. Each CDR3 protein gets one entry after TCRdb re-called the 5' RACE reads with MiXCR. The repertoire consists of fewer than 100,000 distinct CDR3 sequences, with less than 20% occurring once and the leading ten covering roughly 3%. The clonotype was recovered from an adult who was a healthcare worker with PCR-confirmed SARS-CoV-2 infection or an uninfected control (not recorded which). This chain links TRBV3-1 with TRBJ2-7; a weak D match, TRBD2 (6 bases). Sequenced sample: whole blood. The CDR3 sequence: CASSPRVGRGEQYF. DNA of the CDR3: TGTGCCAGCAGCCCCCGGGTCGGGCGGGGCGAGCAGTACTTC.